A selection of T cell receptor beta chains follows, all from one sample in a study of cytotoxic CD8 clonotypes in ibrutinib-treated CLL. Assay: immunoSEQ multiplex PCR; the TCRdb copy retains only in-frame clones and omits some. Of around 150,000 clones listed, 88% were seen once; the top ten hold 3%. The specimen comprised PBMCs, sampled at disease progression, from a patient treated with ibrutinib. These receptors originate from a human donor with chronic lymphocytic leukemia. The conserved cysteine and the conserved F or W are not part of the CDR3 here. Some rows have no size entry. The others give once, few or many, or a class for an expanded clone.

J	V	size	CDR3
TRBJ1-4	TRBV28	many	ASSLRERILRGEKLF
TRBJ2-3	TRBV10-1	.	ASSKQGQFSTDTQY
TRBJ1-1	TRBV5-1	.	ASSWRTGQGKNTEAF
TRBJ2-5	TRBV5-1	.	ASSLGVAGEGETQY
TRBJ2-5	TRBV7-9	.	ASSLGDRLGVSQY
TRBJ2-7	TRBV5-1	.	ASSLGLANEQY
TRBJ2-2	TRBV11-2	.	ASSLLQGATGELF
TRBJ2-6	TRBV7-9	.	ASSLYRGQSLSGANVLT
TRBJ1-5	TRBV6-1	.	ASSQQGSGAQPQH
TRBJ2-1	TRBV6-5	.	ASHAQGDSYNEQF
TRBJ2-2	TRBV4-2	.	ASSQDQWGGGITGELF
TRBJ2-1	TRBV9	.	ASSAGAGTSYNEQF
TRBJ2-1	TRBV6-5	.	ASSYSSGRAYNEQF
TRBJ1-1	TRBV14	.	ASSQVAGMNTEAF
TRBJ1-1	TRBV30	once	AWGGTNTEAF
TRBJ2-7	TRBV4-1	.	ASSQEGAGGFREQY
TRBJ2-7	TRBV7-6	few	ASSLGTFPPSSYEQY
TRBJ2-7	TRBV15	.	ATSREPGLAFYEQY
TRBJ2-1	TRBV11-2	.	ASSLLQGIDEQF
TRBJ2-7	TRBV11-2	once	ASSLGGSGVVSYEQY
TRBJ1-4	TRBV25-1	.	ASSEFLSSGEKLF
TRBJ1-1	TRBV7-9	.	ASSLEGTAEAF
TRBJ2-5	TRBV7-3	.	ASSPTGVETQY
TRBJ2-1	TRBV9	.	ASSVATSGRGEQF
TRBJ1-5	TRBV12-5	few	ASGFHTGEAQPQH
TRBJ1-4	TRBV7-2	.	ASSYRTADEKLF